The 14 T cell receptor beta chains below were found in one sample sequenced in a study of patients and donors after allogeneic stem cell transplantation. Each CDR3 protein gets one entry after TCRdb re-called the RT-PCR reads with MiXCR. This sample carries hundreds of thousands of distinct CDR3 sequences, roughly 17% of them seen once, and the ten largest clones take roughly 7%. The sample taken for sequencing was blood, either unsorted or a sorted T cell fraction (not recorded which). The receptor source for this set is a human donor who was either an allogeneic HSCT recipient or a stem cell or donor lymphocyte infusion donor (not recorded which). It is not recorded whose cells these are; they may come from a transplant donor.

This sequence joins TRBV5-1 and TRBJ2-7; D is unresolved. The V end was cut by 1 base, the J end by 2 bases, with 10 bases between. Germline assignment: CDR1 SGHRS and CDR2 YFSETQ. CDR3 length: 14 residues. The CDR3 loop is CASSLYSQAYEQYF. Written as DNA, the CDR3 is TGCGCCAGCAGCTTGTACAGCCAAGCCTACGAGCAGTACTTC. Looking up the rest from reference TRBV5-1 and TRBJ2-7 gives the full variable domain: KAGVTQTPRYLIKTRGQQVTLSCSPISGHRSVSWYQQTPGQGLQFLFEYFSETQRNKGNFPGRFSGRQFSNSRSEMNVSTLELGDSALYLCASSLYSQAYEQYFGPGTRLTVT.

This clonotype has a handful of counts. J is TRBJ2-1 and V is TRBV30, with TRBD2 identical over 15 bases. With 3 bases clipped from V and 5 bases from J, the junction kept 11 bases outside the gene matches. Germline values: CDR1 GTSNPN, CDR2 SVGIG (reference sequence). The CDR3 contains 18 residues. CDR3 amino acids: CAWSGTSGRMGLHNEQFF. The CDR3 DNA is TGTGCCTGGAGCGGGACTAGCGGGAGGATGGGATTACACAATGAGCAGTTCTTC.

This clonotype came up many times. The chain uses TRBV5-1 and TRBJ1-1; TRBD1 might be the D (5 bases). The CDR3 is made up of 16 amino acids. The V end was cut by 0 bases, the J end by 0 bases, with 12 bases between. From germline, CDR1 is SGHRS and CDR2 YFSETQ. DNA for the CDR3: TGCGCCAGCAGCTTGGTAGGAGGGGCCATGAACACTGAAGCTTTCTTT. Protein sequence: CASSLVGGAMNTEAFF.

This clonotype was seen a handful of times. The gene calls are TRBV10-3 and TRBJ1-3; D gene unclear. The CDR3 extends over 11 amino acids. The V and J ends lost 8 bases and 4 bases respectively, with 6 bases between them. Germline CDR1 reads ENHRY; CDR2 reads SYGVKD. DNA of the CDR3: TGTGCCATCGGTTCCGGAAACACCATATATTTT. It translates to CAIGSGNTIYF.

This clonotype was counted only a few times. This chain connects TRBV27 to TRBJ1-5; the match to TRBD1 covers 8 bases. The length of the CDR3 is 16 residues. The V and J ends lost 2 bases and 2 bases, in that order; junction bases with no gene match: 5. Germline CDR1 MNHEY, CDR2 SMNVEV (reference sequence). CDR3 loop: CASSLSRGRGNQPQHF. In nucleotides, the CDR3 is TGTGCCAGCAGTTTAAGCAGGGGGCGAGGCAATCAGCCCCAGCATTTT.

The table lists this clonotype with a few counts. The chain carries TRBV28 and TRBJ2-1, with 11 bases fitting TRBD2. Unmatched junction bases numbered 8, after V lost 5 bases and J lost 8 bases. This CDR3 contains 15 residues. Per the germline V gene, CDR1 is MDHEN and CDR2 is SYDVKM. CDR3 residues: CASSLLAGGVHEQFF. DNA for the CDR3: TGTGCCAGCAGTCTTCTAGCGGGAGGTGTACATGAGCAGTTCTTC.

This clonotype came up a few times. The chain employs TRBV7-9 and TRBJ2-2; a possible D gene is TRBD1 (6 bases). Trimming pared 7 bases from V and 7 bases from J, leaving 13 bases between. The CDR3 runs to 13 residues. Germline V gene sequence: CDR1 SEHNR, CDR2 FQNEAQ (reference sequence). CDR3 region: CASIGGSNGELFF. The CDR3 DNA is TGTGCCAGCATTGGGGGCTCTAACGGGGAGCTGTTTTTT.

The sample holds a few counts of this clonotype. This rearrangement joins TRBV29-1 to TRBJ2-7, with a weak D call TRBD1 (6 bases). The V end was cut by 4 bases, the J end by 5 bases, with 18 bases between. The germline V gene has CDR1 SQVTM and CDR2 ANQGSEA. This CDR3 is 14 amino acids long. The CDR3 reads CSVAWGRVSHEQYF. CDR3 nucleotide sequence: TGCAGCGTTGCTTGGGGGCGAGTTTCCCACGAGCAGTACTTC.

The chain couples TRBV7-6 to TRBJ2-5; 7 nucleotides agree with TRBD2. V shed 1 base and J 2 bases; nucleotides not matched to a gene: 4. The germline CDR1 and CDR2 sequences are SGHVS and FNYEAQ. This CDR3 has 15 residues. The CDR3 nucleotides read TGTGCCAGCAGCTTAGTGGGAGCGGGGCAAGAGACCCAGTACTTC. It yields the protein CASSLVGAGQETQYF.

This clonotype was counted between two and nine times. This chain uses TRBV28 with TRBJ1-5, with unresolved D. Looked up from germline, CDR1 is MDHEN and CDR2 is SYDVKM. V gave up 3 bases and J gave up 2 bases, with 8 bases separating them. This CDR3 has 14 amino acids. The chain's CDR3 is CASSFVDRNQPQHF. The CDR3 DNA reads TGTGCCAGCAGTTTCGTGGATCGCAATCAGCCCCAGCATTTT.

This chain uses TRBV20-1 with TRBJ1-1; no firm D call. Trimming removed 0 bases at V and 6 bases at J, with 5 bases between. This CDR3 has 11 amino acids. CDR1 DFQATT and CDR2 SNEGSKA come from the germline V gene (reference sequence). CDR3 nucleotide sequence: TGCAGTGCTAGAGATCTTTCTGAAGCTTTCTTT. Translation gives CSARDLSEAFF.

This clonotype has only one observation. CDR3 nucleotides: TGTGCCACCAGCAGAGAGCCTAGCGCCAAAGAGACCCAGTACTTC. Encoded protein: CATSREPSAKETQYF. The chain employs TRBV15 and TRBJ2-5, with TRBD2 as a possible D gene (6 bases). Germline V gene lookup returns CDR1 LNHNV and CDR2 YYDKDF (reference sequence). CDR3 length: 15 amino acids. With 0 bases removed from V and 3 bases from J, the gap between germline ends came to 11 bases.

This clonotype occurred many times. The rearrangement links TRBV4-1 to TRBJ1-1, with TRBD1 as a possible D gene (6 bases). The CDR3 is 18 residues long. V lost 2 bases to trimming and J lost 8 bases, with 27 bases between them. The germline V gene encodes CDR1 MGHRA and CDR2 YSYEKL. CDR3 sequence (DNA): TGCGCCAGCAGCCAAACTAAGAGGGTGGGCAGGGGATTTTTAGAAGCTTTCTTT. The encoded protein is CASSQTKRVGRGFLEAFF.

The sample holds one count of this clonotype. Written as DNA, the CDR3 is TGTGCCACGAGGGGGTTGGGTGAGACCCAGTACTTC. Translated: CATRGLGETQYF. The genes are TRBV6-2 or TRBV6-3 and TRBJ2-5, with D maybe TRBD1 (6 bases). In germline, CDR1 is MNHEY, CDR2 SVGEGT. With 10 bases removed from V and 5 bases from J, the gap between germline ends came to 14 bases. The CDR3 length is 12 residues.